One and the same sample provided the 8 T cell receptor beta chains below, sequenced in a study of blood T cell repertoires in COVID-19 (TCRdb year 2020). Library generation was performed with the immunoSEQ multiplex PCR assay. TCRdb limited this immuneACCESS table to in-frame rearrangements with V and J called. A share of clones is missing; checked studies link under half to unresolved V genes, and the rest is unexplained. The sample table contains 52,000 or so clones; only one count was recorded for about nine tenths of them. The ten largest account for roughly 3.4% of the sample. The sample consisted of peripheral blood. The receptors here all came from a man aged 40-55 years with COVID-19, enrolled during active disease.

With regard to this clone: A read error may produce the germline difference seen at one junction end. The V and J genes are TRBV7-8 and TRBJ1-5, with D perhaps matching TRBD1 (5 bases). The CDR3 has 14 residues. Germline lookup yields CDR1 SGHVS and CDR2 FQNEAQ. Here the CDR3 reads CASSLAGTNQPQHF. DNA of the CDR3: TGTGCCAGCAGCCTAGCGGGGACTAATCAGCCCCAGCATTTT.

The gene calls are TRBV16 and TRBJ2-2; TRBD2 aligns across 7 bases. CDR3 length: 15 residues. J gave up 2 bases and V 4 bases, and 4 bases lay outside the gene matches. Germline-derived CDR1 and CDR2 are KGHSY and FQNENV. In nucleotides, the CDR3 is TGTGCCAGCAGCCGGGAGGGAGGAAACACCGGGGAGCTGTTTTTT. Protein: CASSREGGNTGELFF. The whole variable domain, remainder taken from reference TRBV16 and TRBJ2-2, is GEEVAQTPKHLVRGEGQKAKLYCAPIKGHSYVFWYQQVLKNEFKFLISFQNENVFDETGMPKERFSAKCLPNSPCSLEIQATKLEDSAVYFCASSREGGNTGELFFGEGSRLTVL.

V usage is TRBV24-1 and J usage is TRBJ2-2; TRBD2 agrees at 11 bases. The CDR3 contains 17 residues. Germline CDR1 and CDR2: KGHDR and SFDVKD. The ends lost 5 bases at V and 6 bases at J; junction bases unmatched: 10. The CDR3 sequence: CATSAPTSGVEAGELFF. The CDR3 bases are TGTGCCACCAGTGCCCCGACTAGCGGGGTCGAGGCCGGGGAGCTGTTTTTT.

This chain joins TRBV5-1 and TRBJ1-6, with D unclear. Germline V gene lookup returns CDR1 SGHRS and CDR2 YFSETQ. The V gene lost 0 bases and the J gene lost 10 bases, with 11 bases spanning the gap. The CDR3 loop spans 14 amino acids. CDR3 DNA: TGCGCCAGCAGCTTGGCGCCGTTTGGCTCACCCCTCCACTTT. As protein: CASSLAPFGSPLHF. Looking up the rest from reference TRBV5-1 and TRBJ1-6 gives the full variable domain: KAGVTQTPRYLIKTRGQQVTLSCSPISGHRSVSWYQQTPGQGLQFLFEYFSETQRNKGNFPGRFSGRQFSNSRSEMNVSTLELGDSALYLCASSLAPFGSPLHFGNGTRLTVT.

This clone appeared a single time. The V call is TRBV7-2, the J call TRBJ1-5, with D possibly TRBD1 on 5 matching bases. The V gene lost 5 bases and the J gene lost 4 bases, with 15 bases spanning the gap. There are 15 residues in the CDR3. Germline lookup yields CDR1 SGHTA and CDR2 FQGNSA. CDR3 sequence reads: CASSLSRAGNQPQHF. CDR3 DNA sequence: TGTGCCAGCAGCCTAAGCAGGGCAGGGAATCAGCCCCAGCATTTT.

By share, this clone ranks as medium-sized. The chain has TRBV7-9 and TRBJ1-2, with a possible D match to TRBD1 (6 bases). Trimming removed 1 base at V and 8 bases at J, with 11 bases between. The CDR3 is made up of 13 amino acids. Germline lookup yields CDR1 SEHNR and CDR2 FQNEAQ (reference sequence). Written as DNA, the CDR3 is TGTGCCAGCAGCTTAGTACCAGGGGAAGGCTACACCTTC. Translation: CASSLVPGEGYTF.

The chain combines TRBV14 with TRBJ2-7; 10 bases are shared with TRBD2. The CDR3 is 15 residues long. V lost 3 bases to trimming and J lost 1 base; unmatched junction nucleotides: 3. Germline CDR1 is SGHDN and CDR2 is FVKESK. CDR3 DNA: TGTGCCAGCAGCCATAGCGGGAGGACGTCCTACGAGCAGTACTTC. Protein sequence: CASSHSGRTSYEQYF. Full variable domain (remainder filled in from reference TRBV14 and TRBJ2-7): EAGVTQFPSHSVIEKGQTVTLRCDPISGHDNLYWYRRVMGKEIKFLLHFVKESKQDESGMPNNRFLAERTGGTYSTLKVQPAELEDSGVYFCASSHSGRTSYEQYFGPGTRLTVT.

The rearrangement uses TRBV6-5 and TRBJ2-5, with a tentative D call TRBD2 (5 bases). The CDR3 spans 13 residues. CDR1 is MNHEY, CDR2 SVGAGI, per germline. Between the trimmed V and J ends, which lost 6 bases and 5 bases, there was a span of 13 bases. The CDR3 region is CASRSLAWETQYF. CDR3 in DNA: TGTGCCAGCAGATCGTTAGCGTGGGAGACCCAGTACTTC.